This T cell receptor (beta chain) was sequenced during a study of blood T cell repertoires in COVID-19. TCRdb's copy holds only in-frame clones and misses some; the assay was immunoSEQ multiplex PCR. The sample yields about 190,000 clones, about 85% seen once. There are 15 residues in the CDR3. CDR1 is SGHRS and CDR2 is YFSETQ in the germline V gene. After removal of 0 bases from V and 3 bases from J, the junction contained 5 bases not matched to a gene. The J gene is TRBJ2-7, the V gene TRBV5-1, with 8 positions matching TRBD2. The sequenced sample consisted of peripheral blood. The receptor comes from a human donor in a cohort sampled during active COVID-19. In nucleotides, the CDR3 is TGCGCCAGCAGCTTGGGCGCTAGCGGGCGCTACGAGCAGTACTTC. It codes for CASSLGASGRYEQYF.